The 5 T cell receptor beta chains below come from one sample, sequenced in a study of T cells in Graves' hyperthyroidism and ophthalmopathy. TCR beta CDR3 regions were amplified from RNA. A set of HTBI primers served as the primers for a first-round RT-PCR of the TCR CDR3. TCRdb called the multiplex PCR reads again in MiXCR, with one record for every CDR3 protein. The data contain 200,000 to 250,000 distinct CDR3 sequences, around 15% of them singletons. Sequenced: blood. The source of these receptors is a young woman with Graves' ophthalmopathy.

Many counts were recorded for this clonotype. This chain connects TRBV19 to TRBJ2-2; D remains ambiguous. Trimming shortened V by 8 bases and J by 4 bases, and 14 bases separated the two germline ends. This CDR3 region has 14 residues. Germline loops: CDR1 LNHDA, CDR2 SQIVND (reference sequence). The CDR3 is CASSPLTATGELFF. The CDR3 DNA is TGTGCCAGTTCTCCGTTAACAGCCACCGGGGAGCTGTTTTTT.

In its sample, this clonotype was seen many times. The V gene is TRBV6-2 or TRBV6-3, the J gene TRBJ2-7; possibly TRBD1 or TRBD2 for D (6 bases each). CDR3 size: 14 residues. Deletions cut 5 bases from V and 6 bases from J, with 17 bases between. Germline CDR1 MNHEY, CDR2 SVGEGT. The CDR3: CASSHRGGLGEQYF. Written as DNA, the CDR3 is TGTGCCAGCAGTCACAGAGGGGGGCTGGGCGAGCAGTACTTC.

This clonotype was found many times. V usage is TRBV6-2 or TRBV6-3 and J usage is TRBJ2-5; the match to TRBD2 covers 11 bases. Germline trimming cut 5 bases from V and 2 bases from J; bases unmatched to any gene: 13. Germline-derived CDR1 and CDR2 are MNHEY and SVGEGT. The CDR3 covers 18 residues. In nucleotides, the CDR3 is TGTGCCAGCAGTACTCCCCGAGATAGCGGGGGGGAACAAGAGACCCAGTACTTC. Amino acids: CASSTPRDSGGEQETQYF.

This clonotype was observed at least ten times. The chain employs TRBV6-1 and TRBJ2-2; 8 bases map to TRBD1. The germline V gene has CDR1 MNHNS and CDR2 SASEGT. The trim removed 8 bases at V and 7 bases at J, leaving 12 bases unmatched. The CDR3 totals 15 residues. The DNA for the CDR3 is TGTGCCAGCTCCTCGGGACAGGTAGTAAGCGGGGAGCTGTTTTTT. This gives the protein CASSSGQVVSGELFF.

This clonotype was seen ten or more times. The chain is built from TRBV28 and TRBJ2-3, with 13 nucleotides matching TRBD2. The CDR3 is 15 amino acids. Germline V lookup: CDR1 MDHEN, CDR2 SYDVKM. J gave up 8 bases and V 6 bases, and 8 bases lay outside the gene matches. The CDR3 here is CASSSLAGGPGTQYF. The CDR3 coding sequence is TGTGCCAGCAGCTCACTAGCGGGAGGGCCAGGTACGCAGTATTTT. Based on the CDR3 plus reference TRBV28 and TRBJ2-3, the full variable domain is DVKVTQSSRYLVKRTGEKVFLECVQDMDHENMFWYRQDPGLGLRLIYFSYDVKMKEKGDIPEGYSVSREKKERFSLILESASTNQTSMYLCASSSLAGGPGTQYFGPGTRLTVL.